Listed here are 20 T cell receptor beta chains from one sample, sequenced in a study of CD8 T cells in ankylosing spondylitis. Each CDR3 protein gets one entry after TCRdb re-called the 5' RACE reads with MiXCR. This table has 300,000 to 350,000 distinct CDR3 sequences, roughly 10% appearing once. The sample taken for sequencing was blood, either unsorted or a sorted T cell fraction (not recorded which). The receptors originated from a female donor with ankylosing spondylitis or in good health (not recorded which).

The table lists this clonotype with many counts. The V call is TRBV29-1, the J call TRBJ2-3; D gene uncertain. Trimming pared 5 bases from V and 0 bases from J, leaving 9 bases between. The CDR3 has 13 amino acids. Looked up from germline, CDR1 is SQVTM and CDR2 is ANQGSEA. In DNA form, the CDR3 reads TGCAGCGTTCTGGCAACTAGCACAGATACGCAGTATTTT. This gives the protein CSVLATSTDTQYF.

This clonotype was counted at least ten times. This rearrangement joins TRBV20-1 to TRBJ1-1, with D perhaps matching TRBD1 (5 bases). This CDR3 spans 13 amino acids. Trimming stripped 3 bases from V and 6 bases from J, with 14 bases between. CDR1 is DFQATT, CDR2 SNEGSKA, per germline (reference sequence). The CDR3 DNA sequence: TGCAGTGCTAGGCGGGACGTGCAATCTGAAGCTTTCTTT. Protein: CSARRDVQSEAFF.

This clonotype has only a few counts. The chain links TRBV20-1 to TRBJ2-1; D may be TRBD2 (6 bases). V was trimmed by 0 bases and J by 4 bases, leaving 16 bases between them. Germline CDR1 and CDR2: DFQATT and SNEGSKA (reference sequence). This CDR3 is built from 16 residues. For the CDR3, the DNA is TGCAGTGCTAGAGATCCCCCGACTAGAGGGTACAATGAGCAGTTCTTC. It specifies CSARDPPTRGYNEQFF.

This clonotype was found a few times. This sequence joins TRBV30 and TRBJ2-7, with D possibly being TRBD1 or TRBD2 (5 bases each). The CDR3 has 14 residues. CDR1 GTSNPN and CDR2 SVGIG come from the germline V gene (reference sequence). V dropped 0 bases and J dropped 3 bases, with 12 bases sitting between them. The CDR3 protein is CAWSVQWGSYEQYF. The CDR3 coding sequence is TGTGCCTGGAGTGTACAGTGGGGGAGCTACGAGCAGTACTTC.

The rearrangement uses TRBV28 and TRBJ2-7, with unresolved D. Trimming cost V 2 bases and J 6 bases, with 8 bases left between them. Germline loops: CDR1 MDHEN, CDR2 SYDVKM. There are 12 residues in the CDR3. CDR3 nucleotide sequence: TGTGCCAGCAGTTTAGCCCTTCTCGAGCAGTACTTC. It translates to CASSLALLEQYF.

This clonotype was counted between two and nine times. The V call is TRBV30, the J call TRBJ2-3; 7 bases fit TRBD2. The CDR3 spans 10 residues. The V gene end was trimmed by 6 bases and the J gene end by 8 bases; junction bases not matched to a gene: 2. CDR1 GTSNPN and CDR2 SVGIG come from the germline V gene (reference sequence). The CDR3 here is CACGGGTQYF. The CDR3 DNA sequence: TGTGCCTGTGGCGGGGGTACGCAGTATTTT.

This clonotype was detected many times. This chain links TRBV11-2 with TRBJ2-5; TRBD2 is a possible D gene (5 bases). The V and J ends lost 1 base and 2 bases respectively, with 14 bases between them. This CDR3 spans 16 amino acids. Looked up from germline, CDR1 is SGHAT and CDR2 is FQNNGV. The CDR3, as DNA: TGTGCCAGCAGCTTAGCCAGCGGTTTCGTTCAAGAGACCCAGTACTTC. This translates into CASSLASGFVQETQYF.

This clonotype was picked up many times. V usage is TRBV5-1 and J usage is TRBJ2-7; 10 nucleotides match TRBD1. This CDR3 has 14 amino acids. V lost 0 bases to trimming and J lost 5 bases; unmatched junction nucleotides: 2. CDR1 SGHRS and CDR2 YFSETQ come from the germline V gene. The CDR3 loop is CASSLGQGAHEQYF. The CDR3 nucleotides read TGCGCCAGCAGCTTGGGACAGGGGGCCCACGAGCAGTACTTC.

This clonotype was detected ten times or more. The CDR3 DNA reads TGTGCCAGCAGTTTGAAGGGAGACACTGAAGCTTTCTTT. Its protein is CASSLKGDTEAFF. The chain is built from TRBV12-3 or TRBV12-4 and TRBJ1-1, with D unclear. Trimming left V 3 bases short and J 3 bases short, with 8 bases between. This CDR3 comprises 13 residues.

V is TRBV7-9 and J is TRBJ2-3; 7 bases are shared with TRBD1. This CDR3 is 15 amino acids long. V was clipped by 4 bases and J by 0 bases; unmatched bases: 4. Germline V gives CDR1 SEHNR, CDR2 FQNEAQ (reference sequence). The CDR3 spells CASSWDRRSTDTQYF. CDR3 DNA: TGTGCCAGCAGCTGGGACAGAAGAAGCACAGATACGCAGTATTTT. Full variable domain (remainder filled in from reference TRBV7-9 and TRBJ2-3): DTGVSQNPRHKITKRGQNVTFRCDPISEHNRLYWYRQTLGQGPEFLTYFQNEAQLEKSRLLSDRFSAERPKGSFSTLEIQRTEQGDSAMYLCASSWDRRSTDTQYFGPGTRLTVL.

This clonotype was detected only a few times. The J gene is TRBJ2-1, the V gene TRBV5-1; the D call may be TRBD1 or TRBD2 (5 bases each). Trimming left V 1 base short and J 8 bases short, with 7 bases between. Per the germline V gene, CDR1 is SGHRS and CDR2 is YFSETQ. This CDR3 comprises 12 residues. The CDR3: CASSLSGHEQFF. The CDR3 DNA is TGCGCCAGCAGCTTGTCGGGGCATGAGCAGTTCTTC.

In this sample, this clonotype turned up many times. The chain uses TRBV3-1 and TRBJ2-7, with 7 bases that match TRBD1. The CDR3 runs to 12 residues. The V gene end was trimmed by 4 bases and the J gene end by 13 bases; junction bases not matched to a gene: 10. Germline V gives CDR1 LGHDT, CDR2 YNNKEL (reference sequence). CDR3 amino acids: CASSPGQLGFYF. CDR3 nucleotides: TGTGCCAGCAGCCCGGGACAGCTGGGTTTTTACTTC.

This clonotype was seen repeatedly, ten times or more. This chain connects TRBV24-1 to TRBJ2-1; 8 bases line up with TRBD2. This CDR3 comprises 18 residues. The germline CDR1 and CDR2 sequences are KGHDR and SFDVKD. The J segment lost 0 bases and the V segment lost 3 bases, leaving 9 bases of the junction unmatched. The CDR3 is CATSDPLTSENSYNEQFF. DNA of the CDR3: TGTGCCACCAGTGATCCGCTGACTAGCGAAAACTCCTACAATGAGCAGTTCTTC.

The rearrangement uses TRBV27 and TRBJ2-3, with TRBD2 matching 13 bases. The germline gives CDR1 MNHEY, CDR2 SMNVEV (reference sequence). The trim removed 6 bases at V and 4 bases at J, leaving 7 bases unmatched. The CDR3 extends over 16 amino acids. CDR3 coding DNA: TGTGCCAGCAGCTGGGGACTAGCGGGGCCCTCAGATACGCAGTATTTT. Protein sequence: CASSWGLAGPSDTQYF.

A few counts support this clonotype. The genes are TRBV3-1 and TRBJ2-3; D may be TRBD1 or TRBD2 (5 bases each). The CDR3 extends over 18 amino acids. Per the germline V gene, CDR1 is LGHDT and CDR2 is YNNKEL (reference sequence). Trimming removed 5 bases from V and 0 bases from J, with 21 bases in between. The CDR3 DNA follows: TGTGCCAGCAGCGATCTCGGGGCGGCTCCTTCTAGCACAGATACGCAGTATTTT. This encodes CASSDLGAAPSSTDTQYF.

As to this clonotype: A much more abundant neighbour one base away suggests this may be a read error. V is TRBV12-3 or TRBV12-4 and J is TRBJ2-1; tentatively, D is TRBD2 (6 bases). The V and J ends lost 6 bases and 2 bases respectively, with 17 bases between them. The CDR3 covers 16 residues. In DNA, the CDR3 is TGTGCCAGCAGCTTGGGGCTATCGGGAGCCTACAATGAGCAGTTCTTC. Its translation is CASSLGLSGAYNEQFF.

The table lists this clonotype with many counts. The chain employs TRBV20-1 and TRBJ2-2; possible D gene TRBD2, 6 bases. The CDR3 spans 16 residues. CDR1 is DFQATT and CDR2 is SNEGSKA in the germline V gene (reference sequence). The V and J ends lost 6 bases and 3 bases respectively, with 20 bases between them. CDR3 DNA sequence: TGCAGTGCCTCCCCAGTCCGGCGGAGGGACACCGGGGAGCTGTTTTTT. Its protein product is CSASPVRRRDTGELFF.

This clonotype was recorded many times. V usage is TRBV6-5 and J usage is TRBJ1-2, with 9 bases that match TRBD1. With V trimmed by 4 bases and J by 5 bases, 11 bases remained unmatched. Germline CDR1 reads MNHEY; CDR2 reads SVGAGI. The CDR3 is 16 residues long. The CDR3 region is CASSSETGTGRYGYTF. CDR3 nucleotide sequence: TGTGCCAGCAGTTCTGAAACCGGGACAGGGAGGTATGGCTACACCTTC.

This clonotype showed up many times. V and J are TRBV10-3 and TRBJ2-1; maybe TRBD2 (6 bases). Trimming left V 2 bases short and J 3 bases short, with 14 bases between. The CDR3 consists of 16 residues. Germline-derived CDR1 and CDR2 are ENHRY and SYGVKD. In nucleotides, the CDR3 is TGTGCCATCAGTGAGGAGGGCGGGAAGATCTACAATGAGCAGTTCTTC. The encoded protein is CAISEEGGKIYNEQFF.

This clonotype was observed at least ten times. The V call is TRBV4-2, the J call TRBJ1-5, with 9 bases that match TRBD1. J was trimmed by 4 bases and V by 0 bases; bases with no gene match: 4. CDR3 length equals 16 residues. Germline loops: CDR1 LGHNA, CDR2 YNFKEQ. The CDR3 DNA sequence: TGTGCCAGCAGCCAAGATGGGGACAGGGTAAATCAGCCCCAGCATTTT. It specifies CASSQDGDRVNQPQHF.